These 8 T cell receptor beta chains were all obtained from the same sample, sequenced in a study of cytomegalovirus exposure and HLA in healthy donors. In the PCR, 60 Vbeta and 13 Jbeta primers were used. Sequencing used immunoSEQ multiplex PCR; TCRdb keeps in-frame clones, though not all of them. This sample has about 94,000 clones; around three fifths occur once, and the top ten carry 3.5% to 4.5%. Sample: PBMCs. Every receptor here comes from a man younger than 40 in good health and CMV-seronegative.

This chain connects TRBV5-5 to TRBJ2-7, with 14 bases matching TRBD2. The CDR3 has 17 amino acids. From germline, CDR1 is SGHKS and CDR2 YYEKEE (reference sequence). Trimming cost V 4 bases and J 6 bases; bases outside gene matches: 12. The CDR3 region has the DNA TGTGCCAGCAGCAAAACGTGGGGACTAGCGGGAGTCGGCGAGCAGTACTTC. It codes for CASSKTWGLAGVGEQYF.

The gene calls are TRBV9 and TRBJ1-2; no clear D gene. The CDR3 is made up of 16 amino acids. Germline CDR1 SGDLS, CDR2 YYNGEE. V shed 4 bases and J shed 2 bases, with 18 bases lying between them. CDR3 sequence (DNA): TGTGCCAGCAGCAGAAGCGTACAAAGAGAGAACTATGGCTACACCTTC. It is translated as CASSRSVQRENYGYTF.

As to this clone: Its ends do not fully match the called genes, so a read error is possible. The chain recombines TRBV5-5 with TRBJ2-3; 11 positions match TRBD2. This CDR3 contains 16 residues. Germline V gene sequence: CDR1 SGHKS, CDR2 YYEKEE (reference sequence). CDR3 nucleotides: TGTGCCGGCAGCCTACTAGCGGGGGAGATCACAGATACGCAGTATTTT. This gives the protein CAGSLLAGEITDTQYF.

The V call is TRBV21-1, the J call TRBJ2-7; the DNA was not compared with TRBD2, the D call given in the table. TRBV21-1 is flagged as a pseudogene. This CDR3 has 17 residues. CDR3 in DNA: TGTGCCAGCAGCAAAGTAAGCCCTCGGGTCCCCTCCTACGAGCAGTACTTC. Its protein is CASSKVSPRVPSYEQYF.

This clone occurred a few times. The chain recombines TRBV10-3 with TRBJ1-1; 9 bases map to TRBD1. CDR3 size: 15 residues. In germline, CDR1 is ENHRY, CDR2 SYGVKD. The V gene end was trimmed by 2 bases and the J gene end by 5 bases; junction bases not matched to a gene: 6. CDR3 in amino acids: CAISEGTGRGTEAFF. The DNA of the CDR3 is TGTGCCATCAGTGAGGGGACAGGGCGTGGTACTGAAGCTTTCTTT.

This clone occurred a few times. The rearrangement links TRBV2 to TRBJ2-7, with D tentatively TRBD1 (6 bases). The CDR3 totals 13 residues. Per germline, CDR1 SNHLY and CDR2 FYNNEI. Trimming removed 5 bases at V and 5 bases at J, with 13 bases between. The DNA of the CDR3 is TGTGCCAGCAGTAGTGAACAGGGAAACGAGCAGTACTTC. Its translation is CASSSEQGNEQYF.

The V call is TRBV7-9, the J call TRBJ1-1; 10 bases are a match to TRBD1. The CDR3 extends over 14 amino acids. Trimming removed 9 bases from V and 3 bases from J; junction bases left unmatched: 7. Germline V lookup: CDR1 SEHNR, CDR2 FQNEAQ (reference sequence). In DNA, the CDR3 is TGTGCCAGTGAAGCCGGGACAGGGGACACTGAAGCTTTCTTT. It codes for CASEAGTGDTEAFF.

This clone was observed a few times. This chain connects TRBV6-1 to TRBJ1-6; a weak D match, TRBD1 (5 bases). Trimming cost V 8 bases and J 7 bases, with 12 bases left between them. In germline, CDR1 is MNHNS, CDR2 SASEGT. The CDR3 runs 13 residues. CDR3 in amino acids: CASQTHRNSPLHF. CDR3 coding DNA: TGTGCCAGCCAAACCCACAGGAATTCACCCCTCCACTTT.